The rows below give T cell receptor beta chains drawn from one sample of a study of T cells after yellow fever vaccination. MiXCR, run by TCRdb on the 5' RACE reads, gives a single entry per CDR3 protein. The table shows 300,000 or so distinct CDR3 sequences, with roughly 13% occurring only once. The source material was CD4+ T cells sorted from PBMCs, sampled 45 days after the yellow fever booster vaccination. The receptors come from a man aged 25-40 years who received the YFV17D yellow fever vaccine. Each CDR3 is given with its conserved first and last residue. A D gene is named only where the DNA matches it firmly. Part of the rows lack a size; the others show once, few, many or a class for expanded clones.

abundance: many; j_gene: TRBJ2-3; d_gene: .; v_gene: TRBV20-1; CDR3aa: CSAEKKRVSTDTQYF; CDR3nt: TGCAGTGCCGAAAAGAAGCGGGTGTCCACAGATACGCAGTATTTT
abundance: few; j_gene: TRBJ2-1; d_gene: TRBD2; v_gene: TRBV7-2; CDR3aa: CASSLRTSGLNEQFF; CDR3nt: TGTGCCAGCAGCTTAAGGACTAGCGGTCTTAATGAGCAGTTCTTC
abundance: .; j_gene: TRBJ1-5; d_gene: .; v_gene: TRBV5-5; CDR3aa: CASSLEESRPQHF; CDR3nt: TGTGCCAGCAGCTTGGAAGAGTCACGGCCCCAGCATTTT
abundance: few; j_gene: TRBJ2-1; d_gene: .; v_gene: TRBV15; CDR3aa: CATSRAPDLDFGQFF; CDR3nt: TGTGCCACCAGCAGAGCGCCGGACCTGGACTTTGGGCAGTTCTTC
abundance: .; j_gene: TRBJ2-7; d_gene: TRBD2; v_gene: TRBV3-1; CDR3aa: CASSKGLAGAVCEQYF; CDR3nt: TGTGCCAGCAGTAAAGGACTAGCGGGAGCGGTCTGCGAGCAGTACTTC
abundance: many; j_gene: TRBJ2-3; d_gene: .; v_gene: TRBV7-2; CDR3aa: CASSLDRIDTQYF; CDR3nt: TGTGCCAGCAGCCTTGACAGAATAGATACGCAGTATTTT
abundance: many; j_gene: TRBJ1-2; d_gene: TRBD1; v_gene: TRBV7-3; CDR3aa: CASSLTGTGSYGYTF; CDR3nt: TGTGCCAGCAGCCTAACCGGGACAGGTAGCTATGGCTACACCTTC
abundance: .; j_gene: TRBJ1-3; d_gene: .; v_gene: TRBV7-6; CDR3aa: CASSLSGVGNTIYF; CDR3nt: TGTGCCAGCAGCTTATCCGGGGTGGGAAACACCATATATTTT
abundance: few; j_gene: TRBJ2-7; d_gene: .; v_gene: TRBV20-1; CDR3aa: CSARISGAWGEQYF; CDR3nt: TGCAGTGCTAGGATCTCCGGGGCATGGGGAGAGCAGTACTTC
abundance: .; j_gene: TRBJ2-1; d_gene: TRBD2; v_gene: TRBV7-6; CDR3aa: CASSPGLAKDNEQFF; CDR3nt: TGTGCCAGCAGCCCGGGACTAGCGAAAGACAATGAGCAGTTCTTC
abundance: few; j_gene: TRBJ2-7; d_gene: TRBD2; v_gene: TRBV5-1; CDR3aa: CASSSTILAGAGEQYF; CDR3nt: TGCGCCAGCAGCTCGACGATACTAGCGGGAGCAGGTGAGCAGTACTTC
abundance: .; j_gene: TRBJ2-2; d_gene: TRBD2; v_gene: TRBV20-1; CDR3aa: CSAGGRSGTGELFF; CDR3nt: TGCAGTGCTGGCGGGAGAAGTGGTACCGGGGAGCTGTTTTTT
abundance: .; j_gene: TRBJ2-5; d_gene: TRBD2; v_gene: TRBV7-2; CDR3aa: CASSLQAGSQETQYF; CDR3nt: TGTGCCAGCAGCTTACAAGCGGGAAGCCAAGAGACCCAGTACTTC
abundance: few; j_gene: TRBJ1-4; d_gene: .; v_gene: TRBV20-1; CDR3aa: CGTNLGATNEKLFF; CDR3nt: TGCGGTACAAATCTGGGGGCAACTAATGAAAAACTGTTTTTT
abundance: .; j_gene: TRBJ2-2; d_gene: .; v_gene: TRBV7-2; CDR3aa: CASSFMWTGELFF; CDR3nt: TGTGCCAGCAGCTTTATGTGGACCGGGGAGCTGTTTTTT
abundance: many; j_gene: TRBJ2-4; d_gene: TRBD2; v_gene: TRBV12-3/TRBV12-4; CDR3aa: CASSPGGAWNFIQYF; CDR3nt: TGTGCCAGCAGCCCCGGGGGGGCCTGGAATTTTATTCAGTACTTC
abundance: .; j_gene: TRBJ1-4; d_gene: .; v_gene: TRBV5-1; CDR3aa: CASSLEWREKLFF; CDR3nt: TGCGCCAGCAGCTTGGAGTGGCGTGAAAAACTGTTTTTT
abundance: .; j_gene: TRBJ1-2; d_gene: TRBD1; v_gene: TRBV4-1; CDR3aa: CASSQYTGQGEGYTF; CDR3nt: TGCGCCAGCAGCCAATATACCGGACAGGGGGAGGGCTACACCTTC
abundance: few; j_gene: TRBJ1-1; d_gene: .; v_gene: TRBV29-1; CDR3aa: CSVGGVTNTEAFF; CDR3nt: TGCAGCGTGGGCGGGGTCACGAACACTGAAGCTTTCTTT
abundance: many; j_gene: TRBJ2-3; d_gene: .; v_gene: TRBV5-1; CDR3aa: CASSLAQDTQYF; CDR3nt: TGCGCCAGCAGCTTGGCCCAGGATACGCAGTATTTT
abundance: few; j_gene: TRBJ2-7; d_gene: .; v_gene: TRBV20-1; CDR3aa: CSATRQATYEQYF; CDR3nt: TGCAGTGCCACGAGACAGGCAACCTACGAGCAGTACTTC
abundance: .; j_gene: TRBJ1-2; d_gene: TRBD1; v_gene: TRBV4-3; CDR3aa: CASSQIHQGAGGYTF; CDR3nt: TGCGCCAGCAGCCAAATCCACCAGGGGGCGGGGGGCTACACCTTC
abundance: few; j_gene: TRBJ1-6; d_gene: .; v_gene: TRBV20-1; CDR3aa: CSARAGTDNSPLHF; CDR3nt: TGCAGTGCTAGAGCCGGGACTGATAATTCACCCCTCCACTTT
abundance: .; j_gene: TRBJ2-3; d_gene: .; v_gene: TRBV5-1; CDR3aa: CASSDVGQSTDTQYF; CDR3nt: TGCGCCAGCAGCGACGTCGGGCAGAGCACAGATACGCAGTATTTT
abundance: many; j_gene: TRBJ2-4; d_gene: TRBD1; v_gene: TRBV15; CDR3aa: CATSRQGSTKNIQYF; CDR3nt: TGTGCCACCTCACGACAGGGGTCAACCAAAAACATTCAGTACTTC
abundance: .; j_gene: TRBJ1-4; d_gene: .; v_gene: TRBV12-3/TRBV12-4; CDR3aa: CASLTDSYEKLFF; CDR3nt: TGTGCCAGCTTAACGGACAGCTATGAAAAACTGTTTTTT
abundance: .; j_gene: TRBJ1-2; d_gene: .; v_gene: TRBV20-1; CDR3aa: CSALSGRANYGYTF; CDR3nt: TGCAGTGCTCTTTCCGGGCGAGCTAACTATGGCTACACCTTC